Reported below is one T cell receptor (beta chain). This CDR3 has 13 amino acids. Germline V gives CDR1 SGHTA, CDR2 FQGNSA. Losses at the gene ends were 3 bases for V and 4 bases for J; bases not matched to a gene: 2. This sample stems from a study of blood T cell repertoires in COVID-19. Study-level information: Researchers got acute and convalescent COVID-19 samples from the United States, Italy and Spain. In each case, the material was cDNA or gDNA derived from T cells, B-cell-depleted T cells, or PBMCs.

Authors' data handling: Reference gene primer amplification gave nucleated cell count estimates. Clones were read by immunoSEQ multiplex PCR, and TCRdb kept only the in-frame ones, dropping some. From that table come the V and J calls and clone size; the DNA was used to work out D and trimming. The sample shows about 120,000 clones, approximately 70% of them seen only once. The TCR was taken from a human donor with acute or convalescent COVID-19. The donor label of this sample is uncertain. This chain uses TRBV7-2 with TRBJ1-2, with 7 nucleotides matching TRBD1. Specimen: peripheral blood. The CDR3 region has the DNA TGTGCCAGCAGCTTGGGACAGCTCTATGGCTACACCTTC. This gives the protein CASSLGQLYGYTF.